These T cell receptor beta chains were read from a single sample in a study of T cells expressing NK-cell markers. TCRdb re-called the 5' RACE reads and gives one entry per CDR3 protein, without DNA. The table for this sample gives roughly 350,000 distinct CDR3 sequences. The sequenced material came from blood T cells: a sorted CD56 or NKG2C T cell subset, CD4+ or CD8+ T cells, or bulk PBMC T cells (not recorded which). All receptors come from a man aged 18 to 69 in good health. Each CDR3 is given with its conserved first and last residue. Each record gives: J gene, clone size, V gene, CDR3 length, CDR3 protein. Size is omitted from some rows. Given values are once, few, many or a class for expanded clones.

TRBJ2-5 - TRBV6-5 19 CASSYYSPGQGVLGETQYF
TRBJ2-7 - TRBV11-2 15 CASSSRPGLEYEQYF
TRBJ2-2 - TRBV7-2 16 CASSLDATGKTGELFF
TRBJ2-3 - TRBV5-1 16 CASSLTMSLSTDTQYF
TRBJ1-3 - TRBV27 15 CASSRGGYSGNTIYF
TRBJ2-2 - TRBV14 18 CASSQVVGGIRYTGELFF
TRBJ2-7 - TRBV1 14 CTSSQDRPEYEQYF
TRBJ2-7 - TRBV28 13 CASSLTSPDEQYF
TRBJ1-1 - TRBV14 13 CASSQAGYTEAFF
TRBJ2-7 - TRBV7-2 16 CASSLVYVKGSYEQYF
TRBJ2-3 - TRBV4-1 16 CASSREALSSLDTQYF
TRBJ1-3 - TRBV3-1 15 CASSRRGVSGNTIYF
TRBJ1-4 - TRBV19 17 CASGDRRLSPTNEKLFF
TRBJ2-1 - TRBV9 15 CASSFRLATREEQFF
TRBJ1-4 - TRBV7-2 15 CASSLGSRQGGKLFF
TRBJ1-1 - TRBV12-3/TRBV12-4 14 CASNRDRLNTEAFF
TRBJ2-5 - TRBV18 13 CASSPNYGETQYF
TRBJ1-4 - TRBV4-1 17 CASSRGQVLTTNEKLFF
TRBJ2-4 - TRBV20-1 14 CSGSTGGAIPIQYF
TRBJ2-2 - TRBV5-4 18 CASSLEKGRVRSTGELFF
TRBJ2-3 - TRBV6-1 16 CASSVIAGDPRDTQYF
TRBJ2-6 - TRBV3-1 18 CASTRLAGVSSGANVLTF
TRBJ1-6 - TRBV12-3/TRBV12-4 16 CASSLSTGIAGSPLHF
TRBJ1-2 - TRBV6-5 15 CASTAGTGLLYGYTF
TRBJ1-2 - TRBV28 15 CASRNPTGSNYGYTF
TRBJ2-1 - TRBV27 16 CASIPDRGSGLSEQFF
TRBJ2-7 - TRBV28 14 CASSLPDVSYEQYF
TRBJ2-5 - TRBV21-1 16 CASSKPKFGTRETQYF
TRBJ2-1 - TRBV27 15 CASSSGLTSYNEQFF
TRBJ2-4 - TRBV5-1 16 CASSLRTGSKGDIQYF
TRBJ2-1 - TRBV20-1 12 CSGLLSYNEQFF
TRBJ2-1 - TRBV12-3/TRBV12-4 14 CATRLAGASNEQFF
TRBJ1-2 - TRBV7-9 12 CASSPVHYGYTF
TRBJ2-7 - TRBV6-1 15 CASSPWDRGRREQYF
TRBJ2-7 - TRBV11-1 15 CASSKTSGVSYEQYF
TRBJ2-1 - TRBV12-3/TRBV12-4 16 CASSSRLAGTYNEQFF
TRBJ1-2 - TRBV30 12 CAWSHIAGGYTF
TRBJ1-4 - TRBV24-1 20 CATSEYNPGQGGATNEKLFF
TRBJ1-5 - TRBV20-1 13 CSASGGGDQPQHF
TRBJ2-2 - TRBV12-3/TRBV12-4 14 CASSGTENTGELFF
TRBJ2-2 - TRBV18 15 CASSPGLRNTGELFF
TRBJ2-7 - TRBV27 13 CASYKRGAYEQYF
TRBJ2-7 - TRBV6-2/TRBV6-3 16 CASRLIQGARPYEQYF
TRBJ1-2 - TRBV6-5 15 CASRQRQGIGYGYTF
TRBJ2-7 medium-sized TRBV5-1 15 CASSRGQGALHEQYF
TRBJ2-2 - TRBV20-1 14 CSASDWDNTGELFF
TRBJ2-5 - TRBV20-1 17 CSASTRRTPRAKETQYF
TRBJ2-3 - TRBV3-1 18 CASSQSGGEGVGPDTQYF
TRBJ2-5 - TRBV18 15 CASSPRFSGAETQYF
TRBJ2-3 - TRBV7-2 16 CASSFRGTSGLDTQYF
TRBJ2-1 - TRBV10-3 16 CAISSPGGTGSNEQFF
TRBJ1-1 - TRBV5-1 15 CASSLDRALQTEAFF
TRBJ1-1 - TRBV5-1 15 CASRDHRGGNTEAFF
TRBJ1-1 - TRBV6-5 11 CASWTGNEAFF